Below are 26 T cell receptor beta chains sequenced from a single sample in a study of shared T cell receptors in the human thymus. The data were produced by immunoSEQ multiplex PCR, yet TCRdb's version contains in-frame clones alone and is incomplete. Of about 540,000 clones detected, 70% to 80% appear once; the ten largest clones hold less than 0.015%. These same data were also listed under a study on human thymus T cells.

Sequencing input: thymocytes. The receptors derive from a boy in the first two years of life with a congenital heart defect.

The chain has TRBV5-6 and TRBJ2-7; the D is unclear. Trimming stripped 5 bases from V and 4 bases from J, with 10 bases between. This CDR3 is built from 12 residues. Germline CDR1 and CDR2: SGHDT and YYEEEE. CDR3 nucleotides: TGTGCCAGCAGTTTAACAAGTTACGAGCAGTACTTC. Protein product: CASSLTSYEQYF.

This clone was observed a handful of times. This rearrangement joins TRBV10-3 to TRBJ1-3; D is ambiguous. V was shortened by 10 bases and J by 2 bases, with 18 bases between the two germline ends. The CDR3 covers 15 residues. The V gene's germline CDR1 is ENHRY and CDR2 SYGVKD. The DNA for the CDR3 is TGTGCCACCGAGCGGGCGGATAAAGCTGGAAACACCATATATTTT. Its translation is CATERADKAGNTIYF.

The chain joins TRBV5-1 to TRBJ2-5; D unclear. This CDR3 contains 15 residues. Germline assignment: CDR1 SGHRS and CDR2 YFSETQ. The V end lost 1 base, the J end lost 5 bases, and 15 bases lay between the germline ends. CDR3 region: CASSLTSPLRETQYF. In DNA form, the CDR3 reads TGCGCCAGCAGCTTGACTTCGCCCCTCAGGGAGACCCAGTACTTC.

V usage is TRBV6-5 and J usage is TRBJ1-2, with TRBD1 matching 10 bases. CDR1 is MNHEY and CDR2 is SVGAGI in the germline V gene. Trimming took 4 bases from V and 8 from J; bases not matched to a gene: 7. The CDR3 covers 14 residues. The CDR3 spells CASSCGTGEGGYTF. CDR3 bases: TGTGCCAGCAGTTGCGGGACAGGGGAAGGCGGCTACACCTTC.

The CDR3 region is CASSQEQDRGPTAQYF. The CDR3 DNA is TGCGCCAGCAGCCAAGAGCAGGACAGGGGCCCCACGGCCCAGTACTTC. The chain is built from TRBV4-3 and TRBJ2-5, with 9 bases fitting TRBD1. V shed 0 bases and J 9 bases; nucleotides not matched to a gene: 11. The CDR3 runs to 16 residues. CDR1 and CDR2 from the germline V gene are LGHNA and YSLEER.

In its sample, this clone was seen a few times. The chain links TRBV6-1 to TRBJ1-3; a weak D match, TRBD1 (6 bases). The CDR3 is 14 amino acids. The germline CDR1 and CDR2 sequences are MNHNS and SASEGT. V lost 11 bases to trimming and J lost 4 bases, with 18 bases between them. CDR3 bases: TGTGCCGTCCCGGGACACATATGGGGAAACACCATATATTTT. Protein sequence: CAVPGHIWGNTIYF.

The chain combines TRBV29-1 with TRBJ2-7; D perhaps matches TRBD2 (6 bases). Trimming took off 7 bases at V and 2 bases at J, with 30 bases between the two ends. CDR3 size: 18 residues. The germline V gene has CDR1 SQVTM and CDR2 ANQGSEA. CDR3 sequence (DNA): TGCAGCGCACCCCCGGTGGATAGCGGCAAATATCCCACCTACGAGCAGTACTTC. It is translated as CSAPPVDSGKYPTYEQYF.

This chain joins TRBV11-3 and TRBJ2-1; tentatively, D is TRBD2 (7 bases). Per germline, CDR1 SGHNT and CDR2 YENEEA. The CDR3 totals 17 residues. Trimming shortened V by 2 bases and J by 3 bases, and 17 bases separated the two germline ends. The CDR3 sequence: CASSLWWGGPLYNEQFF. CDR3 DNA: TGTGCCAGCAGCTTATGGTGGGGGGGCCCCCTCTACAATGAGCAGTTCTTC.

The V and J genes are TRBV5-4 and TRBJ2-3; a weak D match, TRBD1 (5 bases). Trimming pared 2 bases from V and 2 bases from J, leaving 12 bases between. CDR1 and CDR2 from the germline V gene are SGHNT and YYREEE (reference sequence). This CDR3 contains 15 residues. In DNA, the CDR3 is TGTGCCAGCAGCTTCCGGCAGGGCGACACAGATACGCAGTATTTT. Amino acid sequence: CASSFRQGDTDTQYF.

V and J are TRBV28 and TRBJ2-5, with D possibly being TRBD1 (5 bases). Deletions cut 6 bases from V and 0 bases from J, with 17 bases between. Germline V lookup: CDR1 MDHEN, CDR2 SYDVKM. The CDR3 loop spans 16 amino acids. The CDR3 region has the DNA TGTGCCAGCAGCATCACTCAGGGTCCGTACCAAGAGACCCAGTACTTC. Translating gives CASSITQGPYQETQYF.

The rearrangement uses TRBV5-1 and TRBJ2-2; 10 bases map to TRBD2. The CDR3 runs to 17 residues. The ends lost 4 bases at V and 8 bases at J; junction bases unmatched: 14. Germline CDR1 reads SGHRS; CDR2 reads YFSETQ. The CDR3 sequence is CASSLGLAAGDKGELFF. In DNA, the CDR3 is TGCGCCAGCAGCCTAGGACTAGCGGCAGGAGATAAAGGGGAGCTGTTTTTT.

The chain links TRBV7-3 to TRBJ2-3; a weak D match, TRBD2 (6 bases). The germline gives CDR1 SGHTA, CDR2 FQGTGA. The CDR3 is 17 residues long. V was pared by 5 bases and J by 0 bases, with 18 bases between. The CDR3 DNA reads as TGTGCCAGCAGCCCCCCCGTTTCTAGCGACAGCACAGATACGCAGTATTTT. Translating gives CASSPPVSSDSTDTQYF.

As regards this clone: The sample carries other DNA sequences with the same CDR3. The J gene is TRBJ2-7, the V gene TRBV6-6; no firm D call. The germline gives CDR1 MNHNY, CDR2 SVGAGI (reference sequence). The CDR3 covers 12 residues. Trimming left V 5 bases short and J 3 bases short, with 8 bases between. In DNA form, the CDR3 reads TGTGCCAGCAGTAGCCCCGGCTACGAGCAGTACTTC. Protein: CASSSPGYEQYF.

This clone was recorded only once. The CDR3 is CASSSDTARGAYTEAFF. In DNA form, the CDR3 reads TGTGCCAGCAGCTCCGATACCGCGCGGGGGGCATATACTGAAGCTTTCTTT. This chain uses TRBV11-2 with TRBJ1-1, with a possible D match to TRBD1 (6 bases). This CDR3 has 17 residues. Germline assignment: CDR1 SGHAT and CDR2 FQNNGV. Trimming took off 4 bases at V and 5 bases at J, with 23 bases between the two ends.

The chain combines TRBV29-1 with TRBJ2-7; the match to TRBD2 covers 10 bases. Germline V gene data show CDR1 as SQVTM and CDR2 as ANQGSEA. This CDR3 has 17 residues. V lost 6 bases, J lost 6 bases, and 20 bases stayed unmatched. CDR3 nucleotides: TGCAGCGTCTATCGGGCTAGCGGGAGATCTACTACAACCGAGCAGTACTTC. This encodes CSVYRASGRSTTTEQYF.

This clone came up a few times. The genes are TRBV27 and TRBJ1-2; D gene ambiguous. The V and J ends lost 2 bases and 1 base respectively, with 5 bases between them. The CDR3 is 13 residues long. Germline V lookup: CDR1 MNHEY, CDR2 SMNVEV (reference sequence). Here the CDR3 reads CASSLGVNYGYTF. The CDR3 DNA reads TGTGCCAGCAGTTTAGGAGTTAACTATGGCTACACCTTC.

The V call is TRBV4-1, the J call TRBJ2-1; D gene ambiguous. Germline CDR1 and CDR2: MGHRA and YSYEKL. This CDR3 comprises 18 residues. V lost 3 bases to trimming and J lost 2 bases, with 20 bases between them. CDR3 region: CASSQVQPAPGPYNEQFF. The CDR3, as DNA: TGCGCCAGCAGCCAGGTCCAGCCGGCCCCAGGTCCCTACAATGAGCAGTTCTTC.

The V and J genes are TRBV27 and TRBJ2-1; 10 nucleotides match TRBD2. Unmatched junction bases numbered 7, after V lost 5 bases and J lost 12 bases. This CDR3 has 13 residues. Per germline, CDR1 MNHEY and CDR2 SMNVEV (reference sequence). The CDR3 region has the DNA TGTGCCAGCAGTCCCGCCCGACTAGCGGGGCAGTTCTTC. Protein: CASSPARLAGQFF.

The CDR3 loop is CASSQPRDLLYQETQYF. In DNA, the CDR3 is TGCGCCAGCAGCCAACCGCGGGACTTATTGTACCAAGAGACCCAGTACTTC. This chain connects TRBV4-1 to TRBJ2-5; a possible D gene is TRBD2 (6 bases). CDR1 MGHRA and CDR2 YSYEKL come from the germline V gene. The CDR3 is 17 amino acids. Trimming removed 2 bases at V and 0 bases at J, with 16 bases between.

The chain joins TRBV28 to TRBJ2-2; TRBD2 matches at 7 bases. The CDR3 length is 16 residues. Losses at the gene ends were 6 bases for V and 5 bases for J; bases not matched to a gene: 12. Germline CDR1 and CDR2: MDHEN and SYDVKM. The CDR3 protein is CASSNSGSLSTGELFF. The CDR3 nucleotides read TGTGCCAGCAGCAATAGCGGGTCCCTGTCAACCGGGGAGCTGTTTTTT.

The V gene is TRBV9, the J gene TRBJ1-2, with 7 bases identical to TRBD1. Losses at the gene ends were 2 bases for V and 1 base for J; bases not matched to a gene: 8. The CDR3 is 16 amino acids. CDR1 and CDR2 from the germline V gene are SGDLS and YYNGEE. CDR3 nucleotide sequence: TGTGCCAGCAGCGTGAGAGACAGGGATCATAACTATGGCTACACCTTC. This translates into CASSVRDRDHNYGYTF.

The chain is built from TRBV4-3 and TRBJ2-1, with 9 bases identical to TRBD2. CDR1 and CDR2 (germline): LGHNA, YSLEER. The CDR3 runs to 17 residues. V trimming: 0 bases; J trimming: 10 bases; junction bases outside the gene matches: 13. Here the CDR3 reads CASSQEKAGGPAREQFF. CDR3 nucleotides: TGCGCCAGCAGCCAAGAAAAAGCGGGAGGCCCAGCCAGGGAGCAGTTCTTC.

The chain joins TRBV5-1 to TRBJ2-7, with 7 bases aligning to TRBD2. The germline CDR1 and CDR2 sequences are SGHRS and YFSETQ. The CDR3 consists of 16 residues. Trimming removed 4 bases from V and 2 bases from J; junction bases left unmatched: 12. CDR3 residues: CASSPGWEGITYEQYF. The CDR3 coding sequence is TGCGCCAGCAGCCCCGGGTGGGAGGGGATAACCTACGAGCAGTACTTC.

This chain connects TRBV18 to TRBJ2-7, with 8 bases matching TRBD1. The CDR3 runs to 15 residues. Trimming took 3 bases from V and 7 from J; bases not matched to a gene: 11. Germline assignment: CDR1 KGHSH and CDR2 LQKENI. CDR3 protein: CASSPGGQEFDEQYF. The CDR3 DNA follows: TGTGCCAGCTCACCCGGGGGACAGGAATTTGATGAGCAGTACTTC.

The rearrangement uses TRBV4-3 and TRBJ2-7, with D unclear. The CDR3 spans 14 residues. Germline lookup yields CDR1 LGHNA and CDR2 YSLEER. The ends were cut back, 0 bases at V and 3 bases at J, with 9 bases in the middle. The CDR3 DNA is TGCGCCAGCAGCCAAGAATCGGGTTTCTACGAGCAGTACTTC. The encoded protein is CASSQESGFYEQYF.

This sequence joins TRBV4-2 and TRBJ2-3, with 13 bases matching TRBD2. The V gene end was trimmed by 2 bases and the J gene end by 4 bases; junction bases not matched to a gene: 21. This CDR3 is 22 amino acids long. The germline CDR1 and CDR2 sequences are LGHNA and YNFKEQ. CDR3 sequence: CASSQWVRGTSGTGGSPDTQYF. DNA of the CDR3: TGTGCCAGCAGCCAATGGGTTAGAGGGACTAGCGGGACGGGTGGGTCTCCAGATACGCAGTATTTT.